This TCR beta chain emerged from a study of blood T cell repertoires in COVID-19. Overall study context: Acute-phase and convalescent COVID-19 samples originated in the United States, Italy and Spain. T cells, B-cell-depleted T cells, or PBMCs provided the cDNA or gDNA that served as material.

Recruited during active infection, patients (from Seattle) were subsequently followed longitudinally. Libraries were prepared by immunoSEQ multiplex PCR; TCRdb keeps only in-frame clonotypes and omits some of them. The table records 140,000 to 150,000 clones, 70% to 90% of them present only once. Germline V gene lookup returns CDR1 SGHVS and CDR2 FQNEAQ. The CDR3 has 17 residues. Losses at the gene ends were 2 bases for V and 1 base for J; bases not matched to a gene: 6. The gene calls are TRBV7-8 and TRBJ2-5, with 11 positions matching TRBD2. The sample comprised peripheral blood. The sequence derives from a woman aged 60-75 years with COVID-19, enrolled during active disease. Here the CDR3 reads CASSLRGTSGTQETQYF. The CDR3 DNA reads as TGTGCCAGCAGCTTACGAGGGACTAGCGGTACCCAAGAGACCCAGTACTTC.